Listed below are T cell receptor beta chains from one sample, sequenced in a study of CD8+CD57+ T cells in acquired aplastic anemia. TCRdb analysed the reads with MiXCR anew, one entry per CDR3 protein. Of about 120,000 distinct CDR3 sequences listed, 55% to 70% are singletons. Sequenced sample: sorted CD4+, CD8+, or CD8+CD57+ T cells (not recorded which) from PBMCs. The receptors were sampled from a human donor with aplastic anemia. Both conserved end residues are part of each CDR3. Each record gives: J gene, V gene, D gene, clone size, CDR3 length, CDR3 DNA, CDR3 protein. The D gene is left open where the match is weak. Where a row states a size, it is once, few, many or the class of an expanded clone; other rows omit it.

TRBJ2-3 TRBV24-1 NA NA 12 TGTGCCACCAGTGATGGGGCAGATACGCAGTATTTT CATSDGADTQYF
TRBJ2-3 TRBV7-9 TRBD1 NA 14 TGTGCCAGCTCACGGGGACAGAGGACAGATACGCAGTATTTT CASSRGQRTDTQYF
TRBJ2-5 TRBV10-3 TRBD2 few 15 TGTGCCATCAGGCCGACTAGCGGAGGCCAAGAGACCCAGTACTTC CAIRPTSGGQETQYF
TRBJ2-3 TRBV15 NA NA 18 TGTGCCACCAGCAGAGATTGGGGGACAATGGCTAGCACAGATACGCAGTATTTT CATSRDWGTMASTDTQYF
TRBJ1-4 TRBV5-5 TRBD1 NA 16 TGTGCCAGCAGCTTGGTCGGACAGGACCCTGGTGGAAAACTGTTTTTT CASSLVGQDPGGKLFF
TRBJ2-7 TRBV7-9 NA many 12 TGTGCCAGCAGCTTATTCTGGTACGAGCAGTACTTC CASSLFWYEQYF
TRBJ2-3 TRBV29-1 NA NA 12 TGCAGCGTTAAGATCCGCGGAGATACGCAGTATTTT CSVKIRGDTQYF
TRBJ2-7 TRBV7-9 NA NA 12 TGTGCCAGCAGCTCACTGTACGTCGAGCAGTACTTC CASSSLYVEQYF
TRBJ2-2 TRBV7-7 NA NA 12 TGTGCTAGCAGCTACGACAACGGGGAGCTGTTTTTT CASSYDNGELFF
TRBJ1-2 TRBV7-2 NA few 13 TGTGCCAGCAGCTTAGGCAGCACCTATGGCTACACCTTC CASSLGSTYGYTF
TRBJ1-2 TRBV9 NA many 9 TGTGCCAGCGGAGAGGGCTACACCTTC CASGEGYTF
TRBJ1-2 TRBV5-8 NA many 12 TGTGCCAGCAGCCTGGGGGCCGGAGGCTACACCTTC CASSLGAGGYTF
TRBJ1-6 TRBV5-1 NA NA 14 TGCGCCAGCAGCTTCACAGGGTATAATTCACCCCTCCACTTT CASSFTGYNSPLHF
TRBJ1-1 TRBV2 NA NA 12 TGTGCCAGCAGGGAACAGGGAACTGAAGCTTTCTTT CASREQGTEAFF
TRBJ1-2 TRBV19 TRBD1 NA 16 TGTGCCAGTAGTACCCCGCTTTGGGGCAGGGGGGATGGCTACACCTTC CASSTPLWGRGDGYTF
TRBJ2-7 TRBV9 TRBD2 NA 15 TGTGCCAGCAGCGTTGGGACTAGCGGGTACTACGAGCAGTACTTC CASSVGTSGYYEQYF
TRBJ2-3 TRBV11-2 TRBD2 many 13 TGTGCCAGCAGCCCCCGGGGACTAGCGGGAGTGTATTTT CASSPRGLAGVYF
TRBJ2-7 TRBV27 TRBD2 many 15 TGTGCCAGCAGCGACTCCAGCGGGAGGGCCTACGAGCAGTACTTC CASSDSSGRAYEQYF
TRBJ2-7 TRBV29-1 NA NA 14 TGCAGCGTTGGTCATAACGGGGCCCACTACGAGCAGTACTTC CSVGHNGAHYEQYF
TRBJ1-2 TRBV24-1 NA NA 16 TGTGCCACCAGTGACCCATCCCAGGGGTATCTCTATGGCTACACCTTC CATSDPSQGYLYGYTF
TRBJ2-1 TRBV29-1 TRBD1 NA 18 TGCAGCGGCCGCAATAGAATCCCGACAGGGGGTAACTACAATGAGCAGGTCTTC CSGRNRIPTGGNYNEQVF
TRBJ1-1 TRBV5-1 TRBD1 few 16 TGCGCCAGCAGCTTGTGGGCAGGGGGGGATTACACTGAAGCTTTCTTT CASSLWAGGDYTEAFF
TRBJ2-1 TRBV7-2 NA NA 12 TGTGCCAGCAGTTTCATAGAGAATGAGCAGTTCTTC CASSFIENEQFF
TRBJ2-3 TRBV11-2 TRBD2 many 15 TGTGCCAGCAGCTTTAGCGGGAGTCAGGGAGATACGCAGTATTTT CASSFSGSQGDTQYF
TRBJ2-3 TRBV2 TRBD2 NA 15 TGTGCCAGCTCATCCCGGCGGGGGGAGTCAGATACGCAGTATTTT CASSSRRGESDTQYF
TRBJ2-6 TRBV24-1 NA many 14 TGTGCCACCAGCCAGAATTCTGGGGCCAACGTCCTGACTTTC CATSQNSGANVLTF
TRBJ1-1 TRBV25-1 NA few 11 TGTGCCAGCCCCATCGGGAGTGAAGCTTTCTTT CASPIGSEAFF
TRBJ2-1 TRBV12-5 NA NA 17 TGTGCTAGTGGGTCCCGCCCGACAGTAAACTCCTACAATGAGCAGTTCTTC CASGSRPTVNSYNEQFF
TRBJ2-7 TRBV29-1 TRBD2 few 15 TGCAGCGTTTTGAAAGCTGCTAGCGGGACGTACGAGCAGTACTTC CSVLKAASGTYEQYF
TRBJ2-3 TRBV7-2 TRBD2 NA 19 TGTGCCAGCAGCTTGGCTCCTAGCGGGAGTTTCGGTAGCACAGATACGCAGTATTTT CASSLAPSGSFGSTDTQYF
TRBJ2-2 TRBV24-1 NA few 13 TGTGCCACCAGTGATTTTCTGACCGGGGAGCTGTTTTTT CATSDFLTGELFF
TRBJ1-5 TRBV2 NA NA 14 TGTGCCAGCAGTGGCCTGCGGGGCGAACAGCCCCAGCATTTT CASSGLRGEQPQHF
TRBJ2-1 TRBV4-1 TRBD2 few 17 TGCGCCAGCAGCCAAAGGACTAGCGGGAGGGCGGGGAATGAGCAGTTCTTC CASSQRTSGRAGNEQFF
TRBJ2-7 TRBV20-1 TRBD1 NA 15 TGCAGTGTACGCACCCCGGGACAGGGGGCCCACGAGCAGTACTTC CSVRTPGQGAHEQYF
TRBJ1-6 TRBV9 NA NA 14 TGTGCCAGCAGCGAGCTCGGGGCGGCCGTATCCCTCCACTTT CASSELGAAVSLHF
TRBJ2-7 TRBV7-9 TRBD1 NA 12 TGTGCCAGCAGCTGGACAGGGCCCGAGCAGTACTTC CASSWTGPEQYF
TRBJ2-5 TRBV12-3/TRBV12-4 TRBD1 many 16 TGTGCCAGTTCAGGTCCGGGACAGGGGGCGATTGGGACCCAGTACTTC CASSGPGQGAIGTQYF
TRBJ1-2 TRBV9 NA once 14 TGTGCCAGCAGCGTAGGTGGTCAGGACTATGGCTACACCTTC CASSVGGQDYGYTF
TRBJ1-2 TRBV27 NA NA 16 TGTGCCAGCAGGAGAGAGAAGACACACTCTAACTATGGCTACACCTTC CASRREKTHSNYGYTF
TRBJ1-6 TRBV10-3 NA few 13 TGTGCCATCAGTGAGACAACAGCCTCCCTCCTCCACTTT CAISETTASLLHF